This TCR beta chain was identified in a study of cytomegalovirus exposure and HLA in healthy donors. Study summary: Approximately 85 million unique TCRs from HLA-typed donors were held in an early release of data.

Findings and limits, study-wide: It was only CMV serostatus that was available as immune exposure information. At a 0.05 false discovery rate, a later analysis found some 17,000 TCR beta sequences to be associated with HLA alleles.

Amplification used 60 Vbeta primers and 13 Jbeta primers. Sequencing used immunoSEQ multiplex PCR; TCRdb keeps in-frame clones, though not all of them. Of 95,000 to 150,000 clones listed, over 65% were seen once; the top ten hold about 1.7%. V was pared by 6 bases and J by 1 base, with 2 bases of the junction left unmatched. Germline V gene sequence: CDR1 KGHSH, CDR2 LQKENI. CDR3 length equals 13 residues. Remarks on this clone: The antigen is unknown.

This clonotype was obtained from a young man in good health and CMV-seronegative. Sequencing input: PBMCs. V gene TRBV18 combines with J gene TRBJ2-7; 8 nucleotides match TRBD1. The CDR3, as DNA: TGTGCCAGCTCCCAGGGGGCGTCCTACGAGCAGTACTTC. Its translation is CASSQGASYEQYF.